One and the same sample provided the 29 T cell receptor beta chains below, sequenced in a study of early T cells in non-severe SARS-CoV-2 infection. TCRdb independently ran MiXCR on the 5' RACE reads; one entry per CDR3 protein. The table has roughly 90,000 distinct CDR3 sequences, over 12% seen once. The sequenced sample consisted of whole blood. The receptors stem from an adult who was a healthcare worker with PCR-confirmed SARS-CoV-2 infection or an uninfected control (not recorded which).

The rearrangement links TRBV7-9 to TRBJ2-5, with D possibly matching TRBD2 (5 bases). This CDR3 has 15 amino acids. CDR1 and CDR2 from the germline V gene are SEHNR and FQNEAQ (reference sequence). V was clipped by 2 bases and J by 2 bases, with 12 bases between them. CDR3 in DNA: TGTGCCAGCAGCTTAAACGAGGGTACACAAGAGACCCAGTACTTC. Amino acids: CASSLNEGTQETQYF.

The V and J genes are TRBV11-2 and TRBJ2-2, with D possibly matching TRBD1 (5 bases). V dropped 5 bases and J dropped 1 base, with 8 bases sitting between them. The CDR3 spans 14 residues. The germline CDR1 and CDR2 sequences are SGHAT and FQNNGV. DNA for the CDR3: TGTGCCAGCAGCCAAGGACAGAACACCGGGGAGCTGTTTTTT. Residues: CASSQGQNTGELFF.

There are many counts of this clonotype. The rearrangement joins TRBV6-2 or TRBV6-3 to TRBJ2-7; tentative D call: TRBD2 (5 bases). The CDR3 runs 15 residues. Germline V lookup: CDR1 MNHEY, CDR2 SVGEGT. The V gene lost 8 bases and the J gene lost 3 bases, with 20 bases spanning the gap. The CDR3 is CASDRGPDGNYEQYF. CDR3 DNA sequence: TGTGCCAGCGATCGAGGGCCAGATGGGAACTACGAGCAGTACTTC.

The J gene is TRBJ2-1, the V gene TRBV5-1, with 9 bases matching TRBD2. Losses at the gene ends were 1 base for V and 7 bases for J; bases not matched to a gene: 9. The CDR3 is 16 amino acids. Germline V gene data show CDR1 as SGHRS and CDR2 as YFSETQ. CDR3 in DNA: TGCGCCAGCAGCTTGATCTCCCGGACTAGCGAAAATGAGCAGTTCTTC. It codes for CASSLISRTSENEQFF.

This clonotype was counted ten times or more. CDR3 protein: CASSPQADTQYF. CDR3 nucleotide sequence: TGTGCCAGCAGTCCCCAGGCAGATACGCAGTATTTT. The chain uses TRBV13 and TRBJ2-3, with no clear D. The CDR3 contains 12 residues. V lost 6 bases and J lost 4, with 8 bases in between. CDR1 and CDR2 (germline): PRHDT, FYEKMQ (reference sequence).

In its sample, this clonotype was seen a few times. Being one base from a much bigger clone, this may be a read error. V usage is TRBV5-5 and J usage is TRBJ2-3; D possibly uses TRBD1 or TRBD2 (6 bases each). The germline V and J ends were trimmed by 4 bases and 0 bases, with 15 bases remaining between them. Germline-derived CDR1 and CDR2 are SGHKS and YYEKEE (reference sequence). CDR3 length: 16 residues. The CDR3 bases are TGTGCCAGCAGCGGGGACAAGGGACTTAGCACAGATACGCAGTATTTT. Its translation: CASSGDKGLSTDTQYF.

V and J are TRBV7-9 and TRBJ2-1; 9 bases are a match to TRBD2. The CDR3 consists of 13 residues. Germline V gene lookup returns CDR1 SEHNR and CDR2 FQNEAQ (reference sequence). The V and J ends lost 5 bases and 8 bases, in that order; junction bases with no gene match: 4. The CDR3 nucleotides read TGTGCCAGCAGCATTCGGACTAGCGATGAGCAGTTCTTC. Protein sequence: CASSIRTSDEQFF. The variable domain in full, with the rest retrieved from reference TRBV7-9 and TRBJ2-1, is DTGVSQNPRHKITKRGQNVTFRCDPISEHNRLYWYRQTLGQGPEFLTYFQNEAQLEKSRLLSDRFSAERPKGSFSTLEIQRTEQGDSAMYLCASSIRTSDEQFFGPGTRLTVL.

Only a few counts were recorded for this clonotype. The V and J genes are TRBV20-1 and TRBJ1-1; no clear D gene. The CDR3 sequence is 14 residues long. The V and J ends lost 4 bases and 1 base respectively, with 13 bases between them. From germline, CDR1 is DFQATT and CDR2 SNEGSKA (reference sequence). CDR3 sequence (DNA): TGCAGTGCTATCCTCCCCGACGGGAACACTGAAGCTTTCTTT. Translation: CSAILPDGNTEAFF.

This chain uses TRBV14 with TRBJ2-3, with a possible D match to TRBD1 (6 bases). The V gene lost 3 bases and the J gene lost 10 bases, with 14 bases spanning the gap. The CDR3 is 13 residues long. Per the germline V gene, CDR1 is SGHDN and CDR2 is FVKESK. The chain's CDR3 is CASSQQGIGAQYF. Here the CDR3 DNA reads TGTGCCAGCAGCCAGCAGGGGATAGGAGCGCAGTATTTT.

This clonotype came up a few times. V and J are TRBV27 and TRBJ2-3, with D uncertain. Germline V gives CDR1 MNHEY, CDR2 SMNVEV (reference sequence). The V end was cut by 7 bases, the J end by 5 bases, with 16 bases between. The CDR3 loop spans 14 amino acids. The CDR3: CASTASWSVDTQYF. The DNA of the CDR3 is TGTGCCAGCACCGCAAGTTGGTCGGTAGATACGCAGTATTTT.

This clonotype was detected a few times. V and J are TRBV7-6 and TRBJ2-2; unclear D gene. The CDR3 extends over 14 amino acids. The germline CDR1 and CDR2 sequences are SGHVS and FNYEAQ. The V gene lost 6 bases and the J gene lost 2 bases, with 10 bases spanning the gap. CDR3 in amino acids: CASRSGPNTGELFF. The CDR3 DNA sequence: TGTGCCAGCAGGTCCGGGCCTAACACCGGGGAGCTGTTTTTT.

This clonotype was counted at least ten times. The chain uses TRBV5-1 and TRBJ2-5; D might be TRBD1 (5 bases). Trimming left V 0 bases short and J 4 bases short, with 10 bases between. The CDR3 has 14 amino acids. Germline V lookup: CDR1 SGHRS, CDR2 YFSETQ. This chain's CDR3 is CASSLAPDRETQYF. CDR3 nucleotide sequence: TGCGCCAGCAGCTTGGCGCCAGACAGAGAGACCCAGTACTTC.

The CDR3 coding sequence is TGTGCCAGCAGCCAAGACAGGGGCCACTACCAAGAGACCCAGTACTTC. It codes for CASSQDRGHYQETQYF. This sequence joins TRBV14 and TRBJ2-5; weak D call: TRBD1 (6 bases). The CDR3 length is 16 residues. Germline V gives CDR1 SGHDN, CDR2 FVKESK. Trimming pared 0 bases from V and 0 bases from J, leaving 11 bases between. Together with reference TRBV14 and TRBJ2-5, the CDR3 gives the full variable domain: EAGVTQFPSHSVIEKGQTVTLRCDPISGHDNLYWYRRVMGKEIKFLLHFVKESKQDESGMPNNRFLAERTGGTYSTLKVQPAELEDSGVYFCASSQDRGHYQETQYFGPGTRLLVL.

The chain has TRBV5-1 and TRBJ2-5; D gene uncertain. Germline values: CDR1 SGHRS, CDR2 YFSETQ. V was trimmed by 4 bases and J by 2 bases, leaving 15 bases between them. CDR3 length: 15 residues. The CDR3 loop is CASSTQPPIQETQYF. CDR3 in DNA: TGCGCCAGCAGCACACAACCTCCTATTCAAGAGACCCAGTACTTC.

Ten or more counts support this clonotype. The chain has TRBV7-9 and TRBJ2-7; TRBD1 matches 10 bases. There are 16 residues in the CDR3. The J segment lost 5 bases and the V segment lost 1 base, leaving 8 bases of the junction unmatched. Germline V CDR1 and CDR2: SEHNR, FQNEAQ (reference sequence). CDR3 in amino acids: CASSLGPGQGSHEQYF. The CDR3 DNA sequence: TGTGCCAGCAGCTTAGGTCCGGGACAGGGGTCGCACGAGCAGTACTTC.

In this sample, this clonotype turned up many times. The V and J genes are TRBV20-1 and TRBJ2-5, with D perhaps TRBD2 (6 bases). CDR1 is DFQATT and CDR2 is SNEGSKA in the germline V gene (reference sequence). V gave up 6 bases and J gave up 6 bases, with 14 bases separating them. The CDR3 is made up of 12 amino acids. In DNA, the CDR3 is TGCAGTGCCGGGCGGGACTTCCAGACCCAGTACTTC. Translating gives CSAGRDFQTQYF.

This clonotype was counted between two and nine times. V and J are TRBV4-1 and TRBJ2-7; 7 nucleotides agree with TRBD2. CDR1 is MGHRA and CDR2 is YSYEKL in the germline V gene. Unmatched junction bases numbered 8, after V lost 4 bases and J lost 2 bases. This CDR3 spans 15 amino acids. CDR3 amino acids: CASSPTGTTTYEQYF. The CDR3 nucleotides are TGCGCCAGCAGCCCTACCGGGACTACGACCTACGAGCAGTACTTC.

This clonotype occurred once. A read error is possible here, since a much larger clone lies one base away. The chain joins TRBV7-9 to TRBJ2-5, with TRBD2 matching 9 bases. Germline V gene data show CDR1 as SEHNR and CDR2 as FQNEAQ (reference sequence). CDR3 length equals 20 residues. The CDR3 spells CANSLAKGWIAGEDQETQYF. The CDR3 DNA is TGTGCCAACAGCTTAGCTAAAGGGTGGATAGCGGGAGAAGACCAAGAGACCCAGTACTTC. The entire variable domain, with the rest obtained from reference TRBV7-9 and TRBJ2-5, is as follows: DTGVSQNPRHKITKRGQNVTFRCDPISEHNRLYWYRQTLGQGPEFLTYFQNEAQLEKSRLLSDRFSAERPKGSFSTLEIQRTEQGDSAMYLCANSLAKGWIAGEDQETQYFGPGTRLLVL.

There are many counts of this clonotype. The chain employs TRBV12-5 and TRBJ2-3, with D perhaps TRBD1 (5 bases). Germline CDR1 is LGHNT and CDR2 is FRNRAP. The CDR3 is 15 residues long. Trimming shortened V by 5 bases and J by 2 bases, and 14 bases separated the two germline ends. The CDR3 DNA is TGTGCTAGTGGTGCTTTGGGGCAGTTCACAGATACGCAGTATTTT. Encoded protein: CASGALGQFTDTQYF.

The V gene is TRBV7-9, the J gene TRBJ1-5; D unresolved. Per the germline V gene, CDR1 is SEHNR and CDR2 is FQNEAQ (reference sequence). The length of the CDR3 is 14 residues. V was trimmed by 0 bases and J by 2 bases, leaving 5 bases between them. In DNA, the CDR3 is TGTGCCAGCAGCTTAGCGGTGGGCAATCAGCCCCAGCATTTT. It yields the protein CASSLAVGNQPQHF.

The chain employs TRBV6-6 and TRBJ1-1, with D maybe TRBD1 (6 bases). V was trimmed by 7 bases and J by 2 bases, leaving 20 bases between them. The CDR3 loop spans 16 amino acids. CDR1 is MNHNY and CDR2 is SVGAGI in the germline V gene (reference sequence). The CDR3, as DNA: TGTGCCAGCAATAACGGGGGACGGGGGCGAAACACTGAAGCTTTCTTT. This gives the protein CASNNGGRGRNTEAFF.

V and J are TRBV5-1 and TRBJ1-6, with 7 bases that match TRBD1. The CDR3 loop spans 15 amino acids. Looked up from germline, CDR1 is SGHRS and CDR2 is YFSETQ. The J segment lost 6 bases and the V segment lost 4 bases, leaving 7 bases of the junction unmatched. CDR3 DNA sequence: TGCGCCAGCAGCGCGACAGGGTCGGGTAATTCACCCCTCCACTTT. Encoded protein: CASSATGSGNSPLHF.

This chain connects TRBV7-3 to TRBJ2-3; D might be TRBD2 (6 bases). V dropped 4 bases and J dropped 2 bases, with 10 bases sitting between them. The CDR3 has 14 residues. Germline V gene sequence: CDR1 SGHTA, CDR2 FQGTGA. The CDR3 sequence is CASSSGTFTDTQYF. The DNA of the CDR3 is TGTGCCAGCAGCTCCGGGACTTTCACAGATACGCAGTATTTT.

A few counts support this clonotype. The V call is TRBV7-8, the J call TRBJ2-5, with D uncertain. CDR3 length: 14 residues. Germline V gene lookup returns CDR1 SGHVS and CDR2 FQNEAQ. The V gene lost 7 bases and the J gene lost 5 bases, with 17 bases spanning the gap. In DNA form, the CDR3 reads TGTGCCAGCACCGCAACCCCGGGCCGGGAGACCCAGTACTTC. As protein: CASTATPGRETQYF. Full variable domain (missing parts from reference TRBV7-8 and TRBJ2-5): GAGVSQSPRYKVAKRGQDVALRCDPISGHVSLFWYQQALGQGPEFLTYFQNEAQLDKSGLPSDRFFAERPEGSVSTLKIQRTQQEDSAVYLCASTATPGRETQYFGPGTRLLVL.

V is TRBV27 and J is TRBJ2-1; D gene ambiguous. V was pared by 7 bases and J by 0 bases, with 13 bases between. The CDR3 extends over 15 amino acids. Per germline, CDR1 MNHEY and CDR2 SMNVEV (reference sequence). Here the CDR3 DNA reads TGTGCCAGCACTCCGCCTATGAGCTCCTACAATGAGCAGTTCTTC. Its protein product is CASTPPMSSYNEQFF.

Turning to this clonotype: The junction departs from the called germline gene at one end, perhaps through a read error. The CDR3 DNA reads TGTGCCAGCACCCCAACAGGGAACCAAAAGACCCAGTACTTC. This translates into CASTPTGNQKTQYF. This rearrangement joins TRBV27 to TRBJ2-5, with a tentative D call TRBD1 (6 bases). The CDR3 has 14 amino acids. From germline, CDR1 is MNHEY and CDR2 SMNVEV (reference sequence).

This clonotype was counted only a few times. This sequence joins TRBV29-1 and TRBJ2-4; TRBD1 matches at 7 bases. J gave up 7 bases and V 6 bases, and 15 bases lay outside the gene matches. The germline gives CDR1 SQVTM, CDR2 ANQGSEA. The CDR3 covers 15 residues. CDR3 nucleotides: TGCAGCGTACCCGTACACCCAGGGGGTGGGAACATTCAGTACTTC. It translates to CSVPVHPGGGNIQYF. Full variable domain (rest looked up from reference TRBV29-1 and TRBJ2-4): SAVISQKPSRDICQRGTSLTIQCQVDSQVTMMFWYRQQPGQSLTLIATANQGSEATYESGFVIDKFPISRPNLTFSTLTVSNMSPEDSSIYLCSVPVHPGGGNIQYFGAGTRLSVL.

The chain is built from TRBV6-5 and TRBJ2-7; D remains ambiguous. The CDR3 is 12 residues long. Per germline, CDR1 MNHEY and CDR2 SVGAGI. Trimming removed 2 bases from V and 4 bases from J, with 6 bases in between. The CDR3 loop reads CASSYLQYEQYF. CDR3 sequence (DNA): TGTGCCAGCAGTTACCTCCAGTACGAGCAGTACTTC.

This clonotype was recorded at least ten times. The chain links TRBV6-6 to TRBJ2-7; D call uncertain. Trimming left V 6 bases short and J 5 bases short, with 14 bases between. Looked up from germline, CDR1 is MNHNY and CDR2 is SVGAGI (reference sequence). The length of the CDR3 is 13 residues. CDR3 sequence: CASSTSLMNEQYF. The DNA for the CDR3 is TGTGCCAGCAGCACGTCCCTTATGAACGAGCAGTACTTC.